The present T cell receptor beta chain was sequenced within a study of shared clonotypes between healthy human individuals. Running of the assay took place at deep level. The repertoire was sequenced with immunoSEQ multiplex PCR; TCRdb's copy has only in-frame clones and lacks some. The table includes more than 2,000,000 clones, roughly nine tenths detected once. Concerning this clone itself: The antigen is not known.

Study-level findings and limits: Naive CD4 clonotypes overlapped across several donors at roughly 5.1%.

The CDR3 has 16 amino acids. Trimming pared 2 bases from V and 2 bases from J, leaving 14 bases between. Germline CDR1 and CDR2: SEHNR and FQNEAQ (reference sequence). The clonotype originates from a man younger than 35 in good health. The chain recombines TRBV7-9 with TRBJ2-3; no firm D call. Sequencing input: naive CD4+ T cells sorted from blood. The subset was: CD45RA+ positively selected. DNA of the CDR3: TGTGCCAGCAGCTTAAGTCTGAGTTCAGACACAGATACGCAGTATTTT. Amino acids: CASSLSLSSDTDTQYF.